Given below is one T cell receptor beta chain in context. This entry comes from a study of CD8 T cells in Susac syndrome. Germline V gives CDR1 LGHNA, CDR2 YSLEER. J lost 11 bases, V lost 4 bases, and 7 bases had no gene match. This CDR3 is built from 12 residues. Random hexamers were used to reverse transcribe an amount of roughly 0.45 to 1 ug RNA. With immunoSEQ multiplex PCR, TCR beta CDR3 was amplified across 54 Vbeta and 13 Jbeta. Each CDR3 protein gets one entry after TCRdb re-called the immunoSEQ multiplex PCR reads with MiXCR. The sample holds roughly 160,000 distinct CDR3 sequences, around 94% seen once.

This chain joins TRBV4-3 and TRBJ2-5; 7 nucleotides agree with TRBD2. The TCR sequence derives from a human donor in good health. Material for sequencing was CD4+ T cells from PBMCs. In nucleotides, the CDR3 is TGCGCCAGCAGCCCAGGGTTGGGACTACAGTACTTC. Its protein is CASSPGLGLQYF.